This TCR beta chain appears in the sequencing data of a study of blood T cell repertoires in COVID-19. CDR1 and CDR2 (germline): DFQATT, SNEGSKA (reference sequence). V was pared by 3 bases and J by 3 bases, with 15 bases between. This CDR3 spans 15 amino acids. TCRdb's table, derived via immunoSEQ multiplex PCR, lists solely in-frame clones and lacks some. The sample includes 250,000 to 350,000 clones, 85% to 90% seen only once; the top ten take around 11%. This receptor was taken from a woman aged 30 to 39 with COVID-19, enrolled during active disease. The chain combines TRBV20-1 with TRBJ1-5; D gene ambiguous. The sample consisted of peripheral blood. The CDR3 spells CSASSWVEDNQPQHF. In nucleotides, the CDR3 is TGCAGTGCTAGTAGCTGGGTGGAGGACAATCAGCCCCAGCATTTT.